The next 18 T cell receptor beta chains were all read from a single sample in a study of blood T cells in healthy people across ages. With a J-beta primer mix and a sample-barcoded 5' primer, a second PCR ran roughly 6 to 12 cycles. TCRdb reprocessed the 5' RACE reads via MiXCR and lists one record per CDR3 protein. The table lists hundreds of thousands of distinct CDR3 sequences, roughly 49% of them singletons. What was sequenced was blood. The source of these receptors is a woman aged 60-75 years in good health.

This clonotype showed up many times. The V call is TRBV9, the J call TRBJ2-2; D is ambiguous. The germline V gene has CDR1 SGDLS and CDR2 YYNGEE. Trimming pared 0 bases from V and 3 bases from J, leaving 6 bases between. There are 14 residues in the CDR3. The CDR3 loop reads CASSVDSYTGELFF. The CDR3 nucleotides read TGTGCCAGCAGCGTAGACAGCTACACCGGGGAGCTGTTTTTT. The entire variable domain, with the rest obtained from reference TRBV9 and TRBJ2-2, is as follows: DSGVTQTPKHLITATGQRVTLRCSPRSGDLSVYWYQQSLDQGLQFLIQYYNGEERAKGNILERFSAQQFPDLHSELNLSSLELGDSALYFCASSVDSYTGELFFGEGSRLTVL.

CDR3 amino acids: CASSGGGSSLYFDEQFF. The CDR3 nucleotides read TGTGCCAGCAGCGGGGGAGGTAGTAGCCTTTATTTCGATGAGCAGTTCTTC. The genes are TRBV9 and TRBJ2-1, with D tentatively TRBD2 (6 bases). V lost 3 bases to trimming and J lost 8 bases, with 24 bases between them. CDR1 SGDLS and CDR2 YYNGEE come from the germline V gene. The CDR3 has 17 amino acids.

This clonotype was counted between two and nine times. This chain links TRBV28 with TRBJ2-6; D is undetermined. Deletions cut 5 bases from V and 0 bases from J, with 14 bases between. Germline CDR1 MDHEN, CDR2 SYDVKM. The CDR3 runs 17 residues. The CDR3 DNA reads TGTGCCAGCAGTCTACCGGGCGTGTTCTCTGGGGCCAACGTCCTGACTTTC. Its translation: CASSLPGVFSGANVLTF.

This rearrangement joins TRBV4-2 to TRBJ2-7; weak D call: TRBD2 (5 bases). The germline CDR1 and CDR2 sequences are LGHNA and YNFKEQ. CDR3 length: 15 residues. V lost 5 bases to trimming and J lost 3 bases, with 17 bases between them. The CDR3 protein is CASSSQVTEVYEQYF. CDR3 DNA: TGTGCCAGCAGCTCCCAAGTCACGGAGGTCTACGAGCAGTACTTC.

This clonotype was detected a few times. J is TRBJ2-7 and V is TRBV7-3; D is unresolved. The ends were cut back, 3 bases at V and 0 bases at J, with 6 bases in the middle. Germline CDR1 SGHTA, CDR2 FQGTGA. The CDR3 is 13 residues long. For the CDR3, the DNA is TGTGCCAGCAGCTTGGGTAACTCCTACGAGCAGTACTTC. This encodes CASSLGNSYEQYF.

This chain joins TRBV3-1 and TRBJ2-3; 10 bases are a match to TRBD2. V lost 5 bases to trimming and J lost 9 bases; unmatched junction nucleotides: 23. The CDR3 sequence is 19 residues long. Germline CDR1 and CDR2: LGHDT and YNNKEL (reference sequence). The CDR3 DNA is TGTGCCAGCAGCTACCCCCCAGCGGGAGGGCCCGTAGAGAGAGACACGCAGTATTTT. Its translation is CASSYPPAGGPVERDTQYF.

V and J are TRBV25-1 and TRBJ2-4; D is uncertain. The V gene lost 3 bases and the J gene lost 2 bases, with 5 bases spanning the gap. Per the germline V gene, CDR1 is MGHDK and CDR2 is SYGVNS. This CDR3 spans 13 amino acids. CDR3 sequence (DNA): TGTGCCAGCAGTGAGAGCCCCAAAAACATTCAGTACTTC. Protein sequence: CASSESPKNIQYF.

The chain joins TRBV5-1 to TRBJ2-7; D call uncertain. From germline, CDR1 is SGHRS and CDR2 YFSETQ. The CDR3 totals 13 residues. V was shortened by 0 bases and J by 4 bases, with 8 bases between the two germline ends. The DNA for the CDR3 is TGCGCCAGCAGCTTGGTCACAGAATACGAGCAGTACTTC. Translation: CASSLVTEYEQYF.

The chain is built from TRBV5-1 and TRBJ2-5, with TRBD2 matching over 9 bases. The CDR3 is 18 amino acids. Per the germline V gene, CDR1 is SGHRS and CDR2 is YFSETQ. Trimming took 4 bases from V and 1 from J; bases not matched to a gene: 14. CDR3 coding DNA: TGCGCCAGCAGCCCGGAGGCTAGCGGGACGAGTTTCCAAGAGACCCAGTACTTC. This sequence encodes CASSPEASGTSFQETQYF.

This rearrangement joins TRBV6-5 to TRBJ2-1; 8 bases agree with TRBD1. The V gene's germline CDR1 is MNHEY and CDR2 SVGAGI. The length of the CDR3 is 15 residues. The ends lost 2 bases at V and 4 bases at J; junction bases unmatched: 4. Here the CDR3 DNA reads TGTGCCAGCAGTTACGCAGGGGGCCTTTACAATGAGCAGTTCTTC. Its translation: CASSYAGGLYNEQFF.

This clonotype was seen only a few times. The chain uses TRBV20-1 and TRBJ2-5; 9 bases match TRBD1. The germline V gene has CDR1 DFQATT and CDR2 SNEGSKA (reference sequence). V shed 0 bases and J 2 bases; nucleotides not matched to a gene: 10. The CDR3 totals 17 residues. CDR3 loop: CSARDGAGGQGQETQYF. As DNA, the CDR3 is TGCAGTGCTAGAGATGGAGCAGGAGGACAGGGGCAAGAGACCCAGTACTTC.

This clonotype showed up just a few times. The CDR3 reads CASSFLARQYF. The DNA of the CDR3 is TGTGCCAGCAGCTTCTTGGCTCGTCAGTACTTC. V usage is TRBV7-9 and J usage is TRBJ2-7; D unclear. Per the germline V gene, CDR1 is SEHNR and CDR2 is FQNEAQ (reference sequence). This CDR3 spans 11 amino acids. Trimming stripped 3 bases from V and 10 bases from J, with 10 bases between.

The rearrangement links TRBV20-1 to TRBJ2-3; weak D call: TRBD2 (5 bases). Germline lookup yields CDR1 DFQATT and CDR2 SNEGSKA (reference sequence). This CDR3 region has 16 residues. The V and J ends lost 2 bases and 0 bases respectively, with 15 bases between them. CDR3: CSARPSGVSSTDTQYF. CDR3 nucleotides: TGCAGTGCTAGACCAAGCGGAGTCTCTAGCACAGATACGCAGTATTTT.

A single count supports this clonotype. Sequence at one end of the junction differs from germline and may be a read error. This sequence joins TRBV7-9 and TRBJ1-5; 8 positions match TRBD1. CDR1 is SEHNR, CDR2 FQNEAQ, per germline (reference sequence). This CDR3 region has 14 residues. CDR3 in amino acids: CASSLNGQGEPRHF. The CDR3 nucleotides are TGTGCCAGCAGCTTAAACGGACAGGGTGAGCCCCGGCATTTT.

This clonotype has more than one count but fewer than ten. CDR3 in amino acids: CASSLVPGGSNYGYTF. DNA of the CDR3: TGTGCCAGCAGCTTGGTCCCAGGGGGCTCTAACTATGGCTACACCTTC. This rearrangement joins TRBV7-6 to TRBJ1-2; 8 nucleotides match TRBD1. Trimming took 3 bases from V and 0 from J; bases not matched to a gene: 6. CDR1 is SGHVS and CDR2 is FNYEAQ in the germline V gene. The CDR3 loop spans 16 amino acids.

This clonotype was recorded many times. The chain recombines TRBV29-1 with TRBJ2-7; D unclear. CDR3 size: 13 residues. Trimming took off 2 bases at V and 4 bases at J, with 12 bases between the two ends. The germline CDR1 and CDR2 sequences are SQVTM and ANQGSEA. Here the CDR3 DNA reads TGCAGCGTTGAATTAGCCACCCAATACGAGCAGTACTTC. This translates into CSVELATQYEQYF.

The gene calls are TRBV5-1 and TRBJ1-1; D is uncertain. Germline CDR1 reads SGHRS; CDR2 reads YFSETQ. There are 13 residues in the CDR3. The V gene lost 0 bases and the J gene lost 12 bases, with 15 bases spanning the gap. The CDR3 here is CASSLEAGGGTFF. The CDR3 DNA reads as TGCGCCAGCAGCTTGGAGGCAGGTGGTGGAACTTTCTTT.

The J gene is TRBJ2-1, the V gene TRBV19, with 12 bases aligning to TRBD2. Germline loops: CDR1 LNHDA, CDR2 SQIVND (reference sequence). The V and J ends lost 6 bases and 2 bases, in that order; junction bases with no gene match: 5. The CDR3 consists of 16 residues. This CDR3 is CASSGLAGGPYNEQFF. The CDR3 region has the DNA TGTGCCAGTAGCGGCCTAGCGGGAGGGCCCTACAATGAGCAGTTCTTC.